This T cell receptor beta chain derives from a study of vaccination and CD4 T cells after COVID-19. Study overall: For post-vaccine samples, collection took place a median about 72 days after dose two, ranging from 14 to 241.

A few counts support this clonotype. TCRdb ran MiXCR on the PCR reads and lists one entry per CDR3 protein. The data contain 20,000 to 25,000 distinct CDR3 sequences, roughly 61% of them singletons. This sequence was found in a human donor who had recovered from COVID-19. The sequencing here drew on CD4+ T cells from blood, taken before SARS-CoV-2 vaccination.

The CDR3 here is CSAKGYRSADIYNEQFF. CDR3 nucleotides: TGCAGTGCTAAAGGATATCGATCGGCGGATATCTACAATGAGCAGTTCTTC. V gene TRBV20-1 combines with J gene TRBJ2-1; D is uncertain. The CDR3 runs to 17 residues. Germline CDR1 reads DFQATT; CDR2 reads SNEGSKA (reference sequence). With 4 bases removed from V and 3 bases from J, the gap between germline ends came to 22 bases.